Below are 25 T cell receptor beta chains sequenced from a single sample in a study of T cells in Graves' hyperthyroidism and ophthalmopathy. RNA transcripts served as the template for amplifying TCR beta CDR3 regions. Using the HTBI primer set, a first-round RT-PCR was run on the TCR CDR3. In TCRdb, the multiplex PCR reads were re-called with MiXCR into one record per CDR3 protein. The sample yields 30,000 to 45,000 distinct CDR3 sequences, roughly half seen once. Sequencing was carried out using blood. The source is a man between 40 and 49 years old with Graves' ophthalmopathy.

This clonotype was recorded at least ten times. V and J are TRBV18 and TRBJ1-5; D gene uncertain. CDR1 is KGHSH, CDR2 LQKENI, per germline. The CDR3 is made up of 13 amino acids. Trimming stripped 8 bases from V and 1 base from J, with 9 bases between. DNA of the CDR3: TGTGCCAGCAGCACTTCGAGCAATCAGCCCCAGCATTTT. Amino acids: CASSTSSNQPQHF.

This clonotype showed up many times. In DNA form, the CDR3 reads TGTGCCAGCAGCGGCGGGACTACCGGGACGGGTACGCAGTATTTT. Protein sequence: CASSGGTTGTGTQYF. The chain links TRBV6-1 to TRBJ2-3, with 7 bases identical to TRBD2. This CDR3 comprises 15 residues. V shed 6 bases and J 8 bases; nucleotides not matched to a gene: 14. Looked up from germline, CDR1 is MNHNS and CDR2 is SASEGT.

The V and J genes are TRBV20-1 and TRBJ2-3; 10 nucleotides line up with TRBD2. Germline CDR1 DFQATT, CDR2 SNEGSKA (reference sequence). The CDR3 is 14 residues long. J was trimmed by 11 bases and V by 5 bases; bases with no gene match: 13. In DNA, the CDR3 is TGCAGTGCTCAAGCGGGAGGGACCTACAATGAGCAGTATTTT. Protein sequence: CSAQAGGTYNEQYF.

To note about this clonotype: A much larger clone is a single base away; this may be a read error. CDR3 in amino acids: CASSPLEGREQFF. The DNA for the CDR3 is TGTGCCAGCTCACCATTGGAGGGGCGTGAGCAGTTCTTC. This chain connects TRBV25-1 to TRBJ2-1, with D maybe TRBD2 (6 bases). Looked up from germline, CDR1 is MGHDK and CDR2 is SYGVNS. The CDR3 has 13 residues. V was clipped by 8 bases and J by 9 bases, with 17 bases between them.

The V call is TRBV6-5, the J call TRBJ2-4; 10 bases match TRBD1. V dropped 6 bases and J dropped 2; count of bases not matched to a gene: 13. This CDR3 spans 18 amino acids. Germline values: CDR1 MNHEY, CDR2 SVGAGI. CDR3 sequence: CASSTGMTGGAPKNIQYF. The DNA of the CDR3 is TGTGCCAGCAGCACTGGAATGACAGGGGGCGCTCCCAAAAACATTCAGTACTTC.

The genes are TRBV19 and TRBJ2-7; D might be TRBD2 (6 bases). V lost 5 bases and J lost 5, with 13 bases in between. CDR1 is LNHDA, CDR2 SQIVND, per germline (reference sequence). This CDR3 is built from 13 residues. The CDR3 DNA is TGTGCCAGTAGTTTCGGGGGTAGTCACGAGCAGTACTTC. It specifies CASSFGGSHEQYF.

This clonotype was observed at least ten times. A read error may explain this, as a much larger clone is one base away. The V and J genes are TRBV5-1 and TRBJ2-2, with 9 bases matching TRBD2. The CDR3 has 15 amino acids. Germline V lookup: CDR1 SGHRS, CDR2 YFSETQ. The CDR3 nucleotides are TGCGCCAGCGGCGTTAGCGGGAGCAGCACCGGGAAGCTGTTTTTT. This encodes CASGVSGSSTGKLFF.

This chain joins TRBV5-1 and TRBJ1-2; no clear D gene. The CDR3 sequence is 11 residues long. V was clipped by 4 bases and J by 8 bases, with 9 bases between them. CDR1 and CDR2 from the germline V gene are SGHRS and YFSETQ. Written as DNA, the CDR3 is TGCGCCAGCAGCCAGCGAGACGGCTACACCTTC. It translates to CASSQRDGYTF.

This clonotype was detected many times. The chain is built from TRBV28 and TRBJ1-2, with D perhaps matching TRBD1 (6 bases). CDR1 is MDHEN and CDR2 is SYDVKM in the germline V gene. V was pared by 7 bases and J by 3 bases, with 15 bases between. The CDR3 extends over 14 amino acids. CDR3 nucleotides: TGTGCCAGCAAAGAGGGGGGGTACCACTATGGCTACACCTTC. The encoded protein is CASKEGGYHYGYTF.

This clonotype has a count of ten or more. J is TRBJ2-7 and V is TRBV18, with D perhaps assigned TRBD1 or TRBD2 (5 bases each). The V gene lost 3 bases and the J gene lost 1 base, with 16 bases spanning the gap. The CDR3 totals 16 residues. Germline values: CDR1 KGHSH, CDR2 LQKENI. CDR3 in amino acids: CASSPDGTAASYEQYF. Written as DNA, the CDR3 is TGTGCCAGCTCACCGGACGGGACGGCCGCGTCCTACGAGCAGTACTTC. The full variable domain, its missing parts supplied by reference TRBV18 and TRBJ2-7, is NAGVMQNPRHLVRRRGQEARLRCSPMKGHSHVYWYRQLPEEGLKFMVYLQKENIIDESGMPKERFSAEFPKEGPSILRIQQVVRGDSAAYFCASSPDGTAASYEQYFGPGTRLTVT.

The chain links TRBV20-1 to TRBJ1-2, with TRBD1 as a possible D gene (6 bases). The germline CDR1 and CDR2 sequences are DFQATT and SNEGSKA (reference sequence). The CDR3 length is 14 residues. V dropped 3 bases and J dropped 8 bases, with 19 bases sitting between them. The CDR3: CSASGGSGGYGYTF. The CDR3 region has the DNA TGCAGTGCTAGTGGGGGTAGCGGGGGCTACGGCTACACCTTC.

This clonotype was observed at least ten times. The chain has TRBV19 and TRBJ2-5; D uncertain. Trimming took 3 bases from V and 3 from J, leaving 11 bases between them. This CDR3 is 14 amino acids long. CDR1 and CDR2 (germline): LNHDA, SQIVND (reference sequence). The CDR3 here is CASSMILREETQYF. As DNA, the CDR3 is TGTGCCAGTAGTATGATCCTTCGGGAAGAGACCCAGTACTTC.

The CDR3 sequence is CSELGQGNSPLHF. The CDR3 DNA reads TGCAGTGAACTGGGACAGGGGAATTCACCCCTCCACTTT. The J gene is TRBJ1-6, the V gene TRBV20-1, with 10 bases lining up with TRBD1. The CDR3 runs to 13 residues. J lost 7 bases, V lost 7 bases, and 4 bases had no gene match. CDR1 and CDR2 (germline): DFQATT, SNEGSKA (reference sequence).

In its sample, this clonotype was seen many times. This chain connects TRBV2 to TRBJ1-5, with D hard to call. The V end was cut by 7 bases, the J end by 2 bases, with 6 bases between. The CDR3 has 12 residues. Germline V gene sequence: CDR1 SNHLY, CDR2 FYNNEI. The CDR3 region is CASNRGNQPQHF. The DNA for the CDR3 is TGTGCCAGCAACCGGGGCAATCAGCCCCAGCATTTT. Based on the CDR3 plus reference TRBV2 and TRBJ1-5, the full variable domain is EPEVTQTPSHQVTQMGQEVILRCVPISNHLYFYWYRQILGQKVEFLVSFYNNEISEKSEIFDDQFSVERPDGSNFTLKIRSTKLEDSAMYFCASNRGNQPQHFGDGTRLSIL.

This clonotype is medium-sized (0.01 to 0.1%) by share. The chain uses TRBV15 and TRBJ1-2, with a possible D match to TRBD1 (5 bases). The CDR3 extends over 13 amino acids. V was pared by 4 bases and J by 4 bases, with 10 bases between. In germline, CDR1 is LNHNV, CDR2 YYDKDF (reference sequence). The DNA of the CDR3 is TGTGCCACCAGCAACGGTCAGGGCTATGGCTACACCTTC. It translates to CATSNGQGYGYTF.

This clonotype was recorded many times. J is TRBJ2-3 and V is TRBV19, with 8 bases fitting TRBD1. CDR1 and CDR2 (germline): LNHDA, SQIVND (reference sequence). The CDR3 sequence is 16 residues long. V lost 5 bases, J lost 0 bases, and 7 bases stayed unmatched. This CDR3 reads CASSSPRDRSTDTQYF. In nucleotides, the CDR3 is TGTGCCAGTAGTTCCCCCCGGGACAGGAGCACAGATACGCAGTATTTT.

Turning to this clonotype: One end of the junction is discordant with germline, which a read error may explain. The chain couples TRBV5-1 to TRBJ2-7; 10 bases map to TRBD2. This CDR3 has 16 amino acids. Germline V gene data show CDR1 as SGHRS and CDR2 as YFSETQ. The CDR3 nucleotides are TGCGCCAGCAGCTCAGAAGCGGGGGGGCACACCGGGGAGCTGTACTTC. Encoded protein: CASSSEAGGHTGELYF.

V is TRBV20-1 and J is TRBJ2-2; 11 positions match TRBD2. Germline-derived CDR1 and CDR2 are DFQATT and SNEGSKA (reference sequence). Losses at the gene ends were 5 bases for V and 4 bases for J; bases not matched to a gene: 6. The CDR3 is 15 amino acids. The CDR3 reads CSAPGTSGGTGELFF. CDR3 DNA sequence: TGCAGTGCTCCTGGGACTAGCGGAGGCACCGGGGAGCTGTTTTTT.

Concerning this clonotype itself: The junction shows a germline mismatch at one end, possibly a read error. The chain uses TRBV12-5 and TRBJ1-4; no reliable D call. Germline CDR1 reads LGHNT; CDR2 reads FRNRAP. This CDR3 has 16 amino acids. The CDR3 nucleotides read TGTGCTAGTGGCTCGGCCGGGCCACCAACTAATGAGAAACTGTCTTTT. As protein: CASGSAGPPTNEKLSF.

This clonotype was detected ten times or more. The chain links TRBV5-1 to TRBJ1-6; 7 positions agree with TRBD1. Germline CDR1 and CDR2: SGHRS and YFSETQ. This CDR3 is built from 15 residues. V trimming: 0 bases; J trimming: 8 bases; junction bases outside the gene matches: 5. The CDR3 nucleotides read TGCGCCAGCAGCTTGGAGGGGACAGTACATTCACCCCTCCACTTT. Its protein is CASSLEGTVHSPLHF.

On this clonotype itself: The conserved closing phenylalanine or tryptophan is absent in this CDR3, likely reflecting a read error. The chain is built from TRBV19 and TRBJ2-7; a weak D match, TRBD1 (6 bases). Germline V gene lookup returns CDR1 LNHDA and CDR2 SQIVND (reference sequence). With 7 bases removed from V and 10 bases from J, the gap between germline ends came to 20 bases. This CDR3 region has 13 residues. CDR3: CASNRGPGGAQYS. The DNA of the CDR3 is TGTGCCAGTAATCGGGGCCCTGGGGGCGCCCAGTACTCC.

The chain has TRBV20-1 and TRBJ2-5; D gene unclear. CDR3 length: 11 residues. Germline V gene lookup returns CDR1 DFQATT and CDR2 SNEGSKA (reference sequence). V was clipped by 1 base and J by 4 bases, with 4 bases between them. The CDR3 nucleotides are TGCAGTGCTAGAGCAAGAGAGACCCAGTACTTC. Its translation: CSARARETQYF.

The chain joins TRBV20-1 to TRBJ2-5; 7 bases map to TRBD2. CDR3 size: 14 residues. The V segment lost 1 base and the J segment 4 bases; nucleotides outside the gene matches: 6. Germline loops: CDR1 DFQATT, CDR2 SNEGSKA (reference sequence). For the CDR3, the DNA is TGCAGTGCTAGAGCCCCTGGCGGGGGAGAGACCCAGTACTTC. Protein sequence: CSARAPGGGETQYF.

The table lists this clonotype with many counts. CDR3 amino acids: CASGRTGGALTQYF. As DNA, the CDR3 is TGTGCCAGCGGTAGGACAGGGGGCGCCTTGACGCAGTATTTT. The chain links TRBV7-2 to TRBJ2-3, with 11 bases matching TRBD1. Trimming cost V 8 bases and J 9 bases; bases outside gene matches: 10. The V gene's germline CDR1 is SGHTA and CDR2 FQGNSA. The CDR3 extends over 14 amino acids.

V is TRBV20-1 and J is TRBJ1-2; no clear D gene. There are 13 residues in the CDR3. Between the trimmed V and J ends, which lost 1 base and 8 bases, there was a span of 14 bases. Germline CDR1 reads DFQATT; CDR2 reads SNEGSKA (reference sequence). CDR3 protein: CSARAPGLGGYTF. For the CDR3, the DNA is TGCAGTGCTAGAGCTCCCGGGCTGGGGGGCTACACCTTC.